Presented here are 25 T cell receptor beta chains from one specimen sequenced in a study of cytomegalovirus exposure and HLA in healthy donors. Researchers ran the PCR with 60 Vbeta and 13 Jbeta primers. Assay used: immunoSEQ multiplex PCR; TCRdb lists only in-frame clones, some missing. This sample has approximately 110,000 clones, with 65% to 80% found just once. The sample comprised PBMCs. The receptors originated from a woman in her sixties in good health and CMV-seropositive.

The V gene is TRBV4-3, the J gene TRBJ2-7, with D possibly being TRBD2 (6 bases). The CDR3 totals 17 residues. Per germline, CDR1 LGHNA and CDR2 YSLEER. Trimming shortened V by 0 bases and J by 4 bases, and 19 bases separated the two germline ends. Here the CDR3 reads CASSQDNGGLGLYEQYF. CDR3 bases: TGCGCCAGCAGCCAAGATAACGGGGGTCTAGGGTTGTACGAGCAGTACTTC.

This rearrangement joins TRBV7-2 to TRBJ1-3, with TRBD1 matching over 8 bases. Germline V gene lookup returns CDR1 SGHTA and CDR2 FQGNSA. The CDR3 has 14 amino acids. Trimming cost V 2 bases and J 11 bases; bases outside gene matches: 8. CDR3 sequence reads: CASSLIRGTGPIYF. CDR3 nucleotide sequence: TGTGCCAGCAGCTTAATTCGGGGGACAGGACCCATATATTTT.

The chain is built from TRBV6-5 and TRBJ1-5; 10 bases match TRBD1. Losses at the gene ends were 4 bases for V and 5 bases for J; bases not matched to a gene: 5. The germline V gene encodes CDR1 MNHEY and CDR2 SVGAGI. CDR3 size: 15 residues. CDR3 loop: CASSLTGGVDQPQHF. DNA of the CDR3: TGTGCCAGCAGTTTGACAGGGGGCGTTGATCAGCCCCAGCATTTT.

The V gene is TRBV15, the J gene TRBJ2-1; D is unclear. Trimming left V 3 bases short and J 6 bases short, with 12 bases between. The CDR3 totals 14 residues. Germline CDR1 is LNHNV and CDR2 is YYDKDF (reference sequence). The CDR3 loop reads CATSSYVLRNEQFF. Written as DNA, the CDR3 is TGTGCCACCAGCAGCTATGTTCTTCGCAATGAGCAGTTCTTC.

The rearrangement links TRBV6-5 to TRBJ1-5; D not resolved. The CDR3 has 15 amino acids. In germline, CDR1 is MNHEY, CDR2 SVGAGI. V lost 0 bases, J lost 6 bases, and 12 bases lay in between. CDR3 in amino acids: CASSYSADLSQPQHF. In DNA form, the CDR3 reads TGTGCCAGCAGTTACTCGGCAGACTTGAGTCAGCCCCAGCATTTT.

In its sample, this clone was seen a few times. V usage is TRBV30 and J usage is TRBJ2-3; weak D call: TRBD2 (6 bases). Trimming stripped 0 bases from V and 10 bases from J, with 17 bases between. This CDR3 has 14 residues. The germline V gene encodes CDR1 GTSNPN and CDR2 SVGIG (reference sequence). CDR3 sequence reads: CAWSVRGGGAAQYF. CDR3 sequence (DNA): TGTGCCTGGAGTGTAAGGGGCGGAGGGGCCGCGCAGTATTTT.

This clone was seen a few times. The rearrangement joins TRBV11-2 to TRBJ2-1, with 16 bases lining up with TRBD2. This CDR3 comprises 19 residues. V shed 4 bases, J shed 1 base, and the junction held 7 bases outside the gene matches. CDR1 SGHAT and CDR2 FQNNGV come from the germline V gene. CDR3 in DNA: TGTGCCAGCAGCTCCCACGTGGGACTAGCGGGGGGGTCCTACAATGAGCAGTTCTTC. Translating gives CASSSHVGLAGGSYNEQFF. The full variable domain, with the rest looked up from reference TRBV11-2 and TRBJ2-1, is EAGVAQSPRYKIIEKRQSVAFWCNPISGHATLYWYQQILGQGPKLLIQFQNNGVVDDSQLPKDRFSAERLKGVDSTLKIQPAKLEDSAVYLCASSSHVGLAGGSYNEQFFGPGTRLTVL.

The chain combines TRBV5-1 with TRBJ2-2; D not certain. This CDR3 has 15 amino acids. V lost 2 bases and J lost 0, with 8 bases in between. CDR1 and CDR2 from the germline V gene are SGHRS and YFSETQ. The CDR3 protein is CASSLEATNTGELFF. The DNA of the CDR3 is TGCGCCAGCAGCTTAGAAGCGACGAACACCGGGGAGCTGTTTTTT.

CDR3 DNA: TGTGCCAGCAGCTTTGCGGAGATTGAGCAGTTCTTC. Its protein product is CASSFAEIEQFF. The chain couples TRBV7-8 to TRBJ2-1; no clear D gene. CDR3 size: 12 residues. Germline CDR1 reads SGHVS; CDR2 reads FQNEAQ. V lost 3 bases and J lost 9, with 9 bases in between.

The rearrangement uses TRBV11-3 and TRBJ2-1, with 11 positions matching TRBD2. Looked up from germline, CDR1 is SGHNT and CDR2 is YENEEA. There are 15 residues in the CDR3. With V trimmed by 3 bases and J by 9 bases, 7 bases remained unmatched. The CDR3 nucleotides are TGTGCCAGCAGCTTTGTAGCGGGAGGGCTTTCTGAGCAGTTCTTC. This translates into CASSFVAGGLSEQFF.

The rearrangement links TRBV18 to TRBJ2-3, with D possibly matching TRBD2 (5 bases). Trimming removed 5 bases from V and 4 bases from J, with 13 bases in between. The CDR3 is 14 residues long. Germline V gene sequence: CDR1 KGHSH, CDR2 LQKENI. The DNA for the CDR3 is TGTGCCAGCTCAGCGGGTGGATTCGCAGATACGCAGTATTTT. This encodes CASSAGGFADTQYF.

This clone has only a few counts. J is TRBJ2-1 and V is TRBV10-3, with 8 nucleotides matching TRBD1. CDR1 is ENHRY, CDR2 SYGVKD, per germline. J gave up 9 bases and V 4 bases, and 11 bases lay outside the gene matches. CDR3 length: 15 residues. For the CDR3, the DNA is TGTGCCATCAGTGGTCCAACCCAGGGGGCGCCTGAGCAGTTCTTC. Encoded protein: CAISGPTQGAPEQFF.

The rearrangement uses TRBV18 and TRBJ1-4, with 7 nucleotides matching TRBD1. Germline V CDR1 and CDR2: KGHSH, LQKENI. CDR3 length: 18 amino acids. V gave up 1 base and J gave up 1 base; unmatched junction bases: 9. DNA of the CDR3: TGTGCCAGCTCACCACGTTCAGGGGGAGGTGGAACTAATGAAAAACTGTTTTTT. Translated, it gives CASSPRSGGGGTNEKLFF.

The chain employs TRBV5-1 and TRBJ1-1; 9 bases align to TRBD1. Germline CDR1 reads SGHRS; CDR2 reads YFSETQ. The trim removed 4 bases at V and 7 bases at J, leaving 8 bases unmatched. CDR3 size: 14 residues. Here the CDR3 reads CASSLWGQGFEAFF. The CDR3 bases are TGCGCCAGCAGCCTTTGGGGACAGGGCTTTGAAGCTTTCTTT.

The chain links TRBV18 to TRBJ2-7; TRBD1 aligns across 9 bases. Germline assignment: CDR1 KGHSH and CDR2 LQKENI. The V segment lost 3 bases and the J segment 6 bases; nucleotides outside the gene matches: 6. This CDR3 comprises 14 residues. CDR3 DNA sequence: TGTGCCAGCTCACCCAGGGACAGGGTAGCCGAGCAGTACTTC. Encoded protein: CASSPRDRVAEQYF. Complete variable domain (other parts from reference TRBV18 and TRBJ2-7): NAGVMQNPRHLVRRRGQEARLRCSPMKGHSHVYWYRQLPEEGLKFMVYLQKENIIDESGMPKERFSAEFPKEGPSILRIQQVVRGDSAAYFCASSPRDRVAEQYFGPGTRLTVT.

The chain is built from TRBV7-9 and TRBJ2-1, with 11 bases identical to TRBD2. The V and J ends lost 4 bases and 3 bases, in that order; junction bases with no gene match: 8. CDR1 SEHNR and CDR2 FQNEAQ come from the germline V gene (reference sequence). There are 17 residues in the CDR3. DNA of the CDR3: TGTGCCAGCAGCTGGGGGCCTAGCGGGGGGATCTACAATGAGCAGTTCTTC. The encoded protein is CASSWGPSGGIYNEQFF.

The chain uses TRBV30 and TRBJ2-1; 9 bases line up with TRBD2. J was trimmed by 4 bases and V by 4 bases; bases with no gene match: 11. CDR3 length equals 16 residues. Germline V gene sequence: CDR1 GTSNPN, CDR2 SVGIG (reference sequence). CDR3 DNA: TGTGCCTGGACCCTTCTAGCGGGGAGAGGTTACAATGAGCAGTTCTTC. Its translation: CAWTLLAGRGYNEQFF.

The sample holds a few counts of this clone. The V gene is TRBV7-3, the J gene TRBJ1-1; possibly TRBD1 for D (5 bases). The germline V gene has CDR1 SGHTA and CDR2 FQGTGA. V lost 5 bases and J lost 1, with 8 bases in between. This CDR3 has 13 amino acids. CDR3 in amino acids: CASSGDRNTEAFF. In DNA form, the CDR3 reads TGTGCCAGCAGCGGAGACAGGAACACTGAAGCTTTCTTT.

The table lists this clone with a few counts. The chain carries TRBV5-1 and TRBJ2-7; 8 nucleotides agree with TRBD2. V trimming: 5 bases; J trimming: 0 bases; junction bases outside the gene matches: 7. CDR1 SGHRS and CDR2 YFSETQ come from the germline V gene. The CDR3 is made up of 15 amino acids. The CDR3 region is CASRPRGVSSYEQYF. Here the CDR3 DNA reads TGCGCCAGCAGGCCGCGGGGGGTGAGCTCCTACGAGCAGTACTTC. The variable domain in full, with the rest retrieved from reference TRBV5-1 and TRBJ2-7, is KAGVTQTPRYLIKTRGQQVTLSCSPISGHRSVSWYQQTPGQGLQFLFEYFSETQRNKGNFPGRFSGRQFSNSRSEMNVSTLELGDSALYLCASRPRGVSSYEQYFGPGTRLTVT.

The rearrangement links TRBV10-3 to TRBJ2-7; 8 nucleotides align to TRBD2. V gave up 3 bases and J gave up 0 bases; unmatched junction bases: 7. The CDR3 totals 16 residues. Germline loops: CDR1 ENHRY, CDR2 SYGVKD. CDR3 nucleotide sequence: TGTGCCATCAGTGACATGGGCGGGAGGAACTCCTACGAGCAGTACTTC. Translating gives CAISDMGGRNSYEQYF.

This chain connects TRBV19 to TRBJ1-5; D is undetermined. The CDR3 totals 12 residues. The germline CDR1 and CDR2 sequences are LNHDA and SQIVND (reference sequence). V was clipped by 0 bases and J by 7 bases, with 4 bases between them. The CDR3 protein is CASSIDVQPQHF. The CDR3 region has the DNA TGTGCCAGTAGTATAGACGTCCAGCCCCAGCATTTT.

This chain links TRBV10-3 with TRBJ1-1; weak D call: TRBD1 (5 bases). In germline, CDR1 is ENHRY, CDR2 SYGVKD. V lost 2 bases, J lost 3 bases, and 16 bases lay in between. The CDR3 length is 16 residues. This chain's CDR3 is CAISEPGIGLDTEAFF. The DNA for the CDR3 is TGTGCCATCAGTGAGCCAGGGATAGGGTTGGACACTGAAGCTTTCTTT.

The chain carries TRBV19 and TRBJ2-7, with D possibly matching TRBD2 (6 bases). Germline V gene sequence: CDR1 LNHDA, CDR2 SQIVND (reference sequence). CDR3 length equals 13 residues. The V and J ends lost 3 bases and 0 bases respectively, with 6 bases between them. This CDR3 reads CASSIGGSYEQYF. CDR3 nucleotides: TGTGCCAGTAGTATCGGGGGCTCCTACGAGCAGTACTTC.

This clone was seen a few times. The chain uses TRBV4-3 and TRBJ1-4; D remains ambiguous. The germline gives CDR1 LGHNA, CDR2 YSLEER. This CDR3 is 14 amino acids long. Trimming shortened V by 0 bases and J by 8 bases, and 10 bases separated the two germline ends. The CDR3 sequence: CASSQDLVAEKLFF. The CDR3 bases are TGCGCCAGCAGCCAAGACCTCGTCGCGGAAAAACTGTTTTTT.

The rearrangement links TRBV11-3 to TRBJ2-5, with D perhaps TRBD2 (5 bases). The length of the CDR3 is 16 residues. V lost 0 bases and J lost 5, with 16 bases in between. CDR1 and CDR2 (germline): SGHNT, YENEEA. CDR3 bases: TGTGCCAGCAGCTTAGATCTCCGACTAAGGTGGGAGACCCAGTACTTC. This encodes CASSLDLRLRWETQYF.